Listed below are T cell receptor beta chains from one sample, sequenced in a study of blood T cell repertoires in COVID-19. This table comes from immunoSEQ multiplex PCR, and its TCRdb copy is limited to in-frame clones, with some not included. The table lists roughly 17,000 clones, around 90% of them singletons. The sequencing sample was made of peripheral blood. The receptors derive from a human donor in a cohort sampled during active COVID-19. Each CDR3 is given with its conserved first and last residue. D genes are given only for firm matches. The size of a clone is reported for some rows only, either as once, few or many, or as a class for expanded clones.

17 TRBJ1-5 TRBV28 TRBD1 - CASSFLGGGQGYQPQHF TGTGCCAGCAGTTTCCTCGGGGGGGGACAGGGGTATCAGCCCCAGCATTTT
17 TRBJ1-4 TRBV5-1 TRBD1 - CASSLAAGGVTNEKLFF TGCGCCAGCAGCTTGGCCGCAGGGGGTGTAACTAATGAAAAACTGTTTTTT
15 TRBJ2-2 TRBV15 - - CATSRARQNTGELFF TGTGCCACCAGCAGAGCCAGACAGAACACCGGGGAGCTGTTTTTT
15 TRBJ1-1 TRBV18 - - CASSITNRGNTEAFF TGTGCCAGCTCGATCACCAATCGGGGGAACACTGAAGCTTTCTTT
16 TRBJ2-1 TRBV23-1 TRBD1 once CASSHRLSTGKNEQFF TGCGCCAGCAGTCATCGACTCTCGACAGGGAAGAATGAGCAGTTCTTC
15 TRBJ1-4 TRBV19 - - CASSPQGSRHEKLFF TGTGCCAGTAGTCCCCAGGGGTCCCGACATGAAAAACTGTTTTTT
14 TRBJ1-5 TRBV27 TRBD1 once CASRNRGNNQPQHF TGTGCCAGCCGGAACAGGGGAAACAATCAGCCCCAGCATTTT
16 TRBJ1-1 TRBV7-9 TRBD1 - CASSLVGRGPGTEAFF TGTGCCAGCAGCTTAGTAGGCAGGGGGCCGGGCACTGAAGCTTTCTTT
16 TRBJ2-2 TRBV3-1/TRBV3-2 - - CASSQQQILEAGELFF TGTGCCAGCAGCCAGCAACAGATATTAGAAGCCGGGGAGCTGTTTTTT
11 TRBJ2-5 TRBV6-6 - - CASSYGAGGYF TGTGCCAGCAGTTACGGTGCGGGTGGGTACTTC
15 TRBJ2-1 TRBV9 TRBD2 - CASSVSETSGGEQFF TGTGCCAGCAGCGTATCCGAGACTAGCGGGGGAGAGCAGTTCTTC
12 TRBJ1-1 TRBV28 - - CASSPSDRKAFF TGTGCCAGCAGTCCCTCAGACAGAAAAGCTTTCTTT
15 TRBJ2-5 TRBV7-3 TRBD2 - CASSPAGLEQETQYF TGTGCCAGCAGCCCGGCGGGACTAGAGCAAGAGACCCAGTACTTC
14 TRBJ2-1 TRBV18 TRBD1 once CASSGQTGVDEQFF TGTGCCAGCTCAGGGCAGACAGGGGTAGATGAGCAGTTCTTC
14 TRBJ1-2 TRBV27 - - CASSLARGPYGYTF TGTGCCAGCAGTTTAGCCAGGGGCCCCTATGGCTACACCTTC
18 TRBJ1-5 TRBV19 - - CASSIDLSGRAGGQPQHF TGTGCCAGTAGTATAGATCTATCCGGACGGGCGGGGGGTCAGCCCCAGCATTTT
15 TRBJ2-7 TRBV7-8 - - CASSLSPASSYEQYF TGTGCCAGCAGCTTATCCCCAGCGAGCTCCTACGAGCAGTACTTC
18 TRBJ2-7 TRBV5-6 TRBD2 - CASSFGTSGGRRGYEQYF TGTGCCAGCAGCTTCGGGACTAGCGGGGGGAGGAGAGGGTACGAGCAGTACTTC
16 TRBJ2-7 TRBV28 TRBD2 once CASSPVAGTYLYEQYF TGTGCCAGCAGTCCGGTAGCGGGAACCTACCTCTACGAGCAGTACTTC
14 TRBJ1-1 TRBV27 - once CASSLDGRGTEAFF TGTGCCAGCAGTTTAGACGGCCGGGGGACTGAAGCTTTCTTT
15 TRBJ2-1 TRBV7-9 TRBD2 - CASSLLSGRDGEQFF TGTGCCAGCAGCTTACTTAGCGGGAGGGATGGGGAGCAGTTCTTC
14 TRBJ2-7 TRBV2 - few CASRVMGEVYEQYF TGTGCCAGCAGGGTGATGGGGGAGGTCTACGAGCAGTACTTC
14 TRBJ2-1 TRBV5-1 TRBD1 - CASSTDRAGNEQFF TGCGCCAGCAGCACGGACAGGGCAGGCAATGAGCAGTTCTTC
13 TRBJ1-1 TRBV29-1 TRBD1 - CSVEPTGATEAFF TGCAGCGTGGAACCAACAGGGGCCACTGAAGCTTTCTTT
17 TRBJ1-4 TRBV7-2 - - CASSLSRAQRTNEKLFF TGTGCCAGCAGCTTAAGCAGGGCTCAGCGAACTAATGAAAAACTGTTTTTT
18 TRBJ2-3 TRBV7-2 TRBD2 - CASSLVGLAGGGTDTQYF TGTGCCAGCAGCTTAGTAGGGCTAGCGGGAGGGGGCACAGATACGCAGTATTTT
15 TRBJ1-4 TRBV6-5 - - CASEKEVSTNEKLFF TGTGCCAGCGAAAAAGAGGTGTCAACTAATGAAAAACTGTTTTTT
13 TRBJ1-2 TRBV6-5 TRBD1 - CASRVRGLYGYTF TGTGCCAGCCGGGTCAGGGGGCTGTATGGCTACACCTTC
14 TRBJ2-1 TRBV28 - once CASSFPGERGEQFF TGTGCCAGCAGTTTCCCCGGGGAACGGGGAGAGCAGTTCTTC
13 TRBJ2-3 TRBV5-8 TRBD1 - CASSPSGGRTQYF TGTGCCAGCAGCCCTTCAGGGGGCCGGACGCAGTATTTT
14 TRBJ2-1 TRBV4-1 - - CASSQGYDSNEQFF TGCGCCAGCAGCCAAGGTTATGACAGCAATGAGCAGTTCTTC
14 TRBJ1-2 TRBV28 - once CASSPSTGGYGYTF TGTGCCAGCAGTCCATCAACGGGGGGCTATGGCTACACCTTC
17 TRBJ2-1 TRBV4-1 TRBD2 - CASSLIAGPSSYNEQFF TGCGCCAGCAGCCTTATAGCGGGACCCTCCTCCTACAATGAGCAGTTCTTC
13 TRBJ1-1 TRBV7-3 TRBD1 - CASSANRGTEAFF TGTGCCAGCAGCGCTAACAGGGGCACTGAAGCTTTCTTT
12 TRBJ1-2 TRBV28 TRBD1 - CASSGDRGGYTF TGTGCCAGCTCTGGGGACAGAGGTGGCTACACCTTC
16 TRBJ2-1 TRBV5-1 TRBD2 - CASSLGTSGPSNEQFF TGCGCCAGCAGCTTGGGGACTAGCGGCCCCAGCAATGAGCAGTTCTTC
12 TRBJ2-7 TRBV11-1 - - CASSSTGGEQYF TGTGCCAGCAGCTCGACAGGAGGCGAGCAGTACTTC
16 TRBJ2-2 TRBV11-2 TRBD1 - CASSRRGQPNTGELFF TGTGCCAGCAGCCGAAGGGGACAGCCGAACACCGGGGAGCTGTTTTTT
12 TRBJ1-1 TRBV11-3 - - CASSLAGTEAFF TGTGCCAGCAGCTTAGCCGGCACTGAAGCTTTCTTT
15 TRBJ2-7 TRBV27 TRBD1 once CASSLAGGEAYEQYF TGTGCCAGCAGTTTAGCAGGGGGCGAGGCCTACGAGCAGTACTTC
12 TRBJ1-1 TRBV3-1/TRBV3-2 - - CASSQDSTEAFF TGTGCCAGCAGCCAAGATTCGACTGAAGCTTTCTTT
17 TRBJ2-6 TRBV7-9 - - CASSLDGGISGANVLTF TGTGCCAGCAGCTTAGATGGAGGTATCTCTGGGGCCAACGTCCTGACTTTC
12 TRBJ2-7 TRBV28 - - CASSLRAYEQYF TGTGCCAGCAGTCTCAGGGCCTACGAGCAGTACTTC
15 TRBJ1-3 TRBV2 - - CASTLDSSAGNTIYF TGTGCCAGCACCCTAGACAGTTCTGCTGGAAACACCATATATTTT